The text below deals with one T cell receptor beta chain. The antigen is not known. Patients in the study, people with chemo-refractory metastatic non-small-cell lung cancer, received focal radiation plus ipilimumab CTLA-4 blockade. This entry is derived from a study of radiotherapy plus CTLA-4 blockade in lung cancer. At the level of the study: For approximately 19% of patients, objective responses occurred, and about 30% had disease control. Study-wide points: Alongside interferon-beta, early blood T cell clone dynamics were reportedly the best predictor of response. After treatment with radiotherapy plus ipilimumab, TCR clones that came from the tumor expanded in blood.

Profiling relied on immunoSEQ multiplex PCR, and the TCRdb table lists in-frame clones only, not all of them. In the table there are 70,000 to 90,000 clones, about 80% of which are singletons. The receptor's source is a human donor with non-small cell lung cancer who had a complete response to radiotherapy plus ipilimumab. The specimen comprised peripheral blood, sampled from a patient treated with radiotherapy plus ipilimumab.

The CDR3 nucleotides read TGCGCCAGCAGCCAGGTTGGACAGGGCTATGGCTACACCTTC. It encodes CASSQVGQGYGYTF. V is TRBV4-3 and J is TRBJ1-2; 8 bases map to TRBD1. J lost 4 bases, V lost 3 bases, and 4 bases had no gene match. The CDR3 covers 14 residues. Per the germline V gene, CDR1 is LGHNA and CDR2 is YSLEER.